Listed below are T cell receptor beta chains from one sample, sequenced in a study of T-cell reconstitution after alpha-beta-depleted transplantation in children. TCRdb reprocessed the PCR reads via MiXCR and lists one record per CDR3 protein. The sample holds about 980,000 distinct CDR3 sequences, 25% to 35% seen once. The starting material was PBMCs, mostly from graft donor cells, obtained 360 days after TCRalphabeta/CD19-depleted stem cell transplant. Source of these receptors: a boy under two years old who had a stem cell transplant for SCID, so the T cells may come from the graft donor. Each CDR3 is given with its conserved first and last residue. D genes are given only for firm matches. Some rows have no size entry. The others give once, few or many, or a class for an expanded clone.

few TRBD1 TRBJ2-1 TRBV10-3 CAIKGQGSYNEQFF TGTGCCATTAAGGGACAGGGCTCCTACAATGAGCAGTTCTTC
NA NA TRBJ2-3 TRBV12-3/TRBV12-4 CASRLTRSTDTQYF TGTGCCAGCAGATTGACTAGAAGCACAGATACGCAGTATTTT
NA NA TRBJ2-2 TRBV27 CASSLLPRTGELFF TGTGCCAGCAGTCTACTTCCCCGGACCGGGGAGCTGTTTTTT
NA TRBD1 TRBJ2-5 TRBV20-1 CSASTGATETQYF TGCAGTGCTAGCACAGGGGCCACGGAGACCCAGTACTTC
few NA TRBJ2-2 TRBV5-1 CASSLTASFTGELFF TGCGCCAGCAGCTTGACTGCGTCTTTCACCGGGGAGCTGTTTTTT
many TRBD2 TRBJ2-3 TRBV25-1 CASSRSGGTDTQYF TGTGCCAGCAGTAGGAGCGGGGGGACAGATACGCAGTATTTT
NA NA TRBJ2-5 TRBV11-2 CASSLGNGVPQETQYF TGTGCCAGCAGCTTAGGGAACGGTGTTCCACAAGAGACCCAGTACTTC
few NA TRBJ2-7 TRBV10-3 CAISDIYEQYF TGTGCCATCAGTGACATCTACGAGCAGTACTTC
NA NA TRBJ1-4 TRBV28 CASSYRPTNEKLFF TGTGCCAGCAGTTACAGACCAACTAATGAAAAACTGTTTTTT
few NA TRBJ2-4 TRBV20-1 CSASKGLARQNIQYF TGCAGTGCTAGTAAAGGGCTAGCGAGGCAAAACATTCAGTACTTC
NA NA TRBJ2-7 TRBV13 CASGRIGYYEQYF TGTGCCAGCGGCCGGATCGGGTACTACGAGCAGTACTTC
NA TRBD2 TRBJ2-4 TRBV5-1 CASSLDPAGANIQYF TGCGCCAGCAGCTTGGATCCAGCGGGGGCAAACATTCAGTACTTC
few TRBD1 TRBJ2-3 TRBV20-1 CSARAPGQLEDTQYF TGCAGTGCTAGAGCTCCGGGACAGTTGGAGGATACGCAGTATTTT
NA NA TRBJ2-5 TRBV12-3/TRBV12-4 CASRGLMGTQYF TGTGCCAGCAGGGGACTGATGGGGACCCAGTACTTC
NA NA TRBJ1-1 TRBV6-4 CASSAKWGDTEAFF TGTGCCAGCAGTGCAAAGTGGGGGGATACTGAAGCTTTCTTT
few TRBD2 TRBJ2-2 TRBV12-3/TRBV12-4 CASSPIGGGYTGELFF TGTGCCAGCAGTCCAATAGGCGGGGGATACACCGGGGAGCTGTTTTTT
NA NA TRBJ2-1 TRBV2 CASSEISWESKNNEQFF TGTGCCAGCAGTGAAATATCCTGGGAGAGTAAGAACAATGAGCAGTTCTTC
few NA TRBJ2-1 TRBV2 CASSGQPYNEQFF TGTGCCAGCAGTGGGCAGCCCTACAATGAGCAGTTCTTC
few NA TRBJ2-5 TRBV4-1 CASSQDRDSRPYQETQYF TGCGCCAGCAGCCAAGATAGGGACTCCCGACCCTACCAAGAGACCCAGTACTTC
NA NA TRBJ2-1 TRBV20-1 CSARDGHSLNEQFF TGCAGTGCTAGAGACGGGCACAGCTTAAATGAGCAGTTCTTC
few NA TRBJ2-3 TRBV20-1 CSAGSRALGADTQYF TGCAGTGCTGGGTCGAGGGCGCTGGGCGCAGATACGCAGTATTTT
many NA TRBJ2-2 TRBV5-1 CASSLSRVTGELFF TGCGCCAGCAGCTTATCCCGCGTCACCGGGGAGCTGTTTTTT
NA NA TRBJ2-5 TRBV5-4 CASSLPYQETQYF TGTGCCAGCAGCTTACCCTACCAAGAGACCCAGTACTTC
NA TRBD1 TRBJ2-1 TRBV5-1 CASSRSPGQGTYNEQFF TGCGCCAGCAGCCGTTCACCAGGACAGGGTACCTACAATGAGCAGTTCTTC
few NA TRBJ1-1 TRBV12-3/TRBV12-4 CASSPTGPEAFF TGTGCCAGCAGTCCTACAGGGCCTGAAGCTTTCTTT
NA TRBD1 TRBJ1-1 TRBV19 CASRNTGVRGTEAFF TGTGCCAGTAGAAATACAGGGGTGAGGGGGACTGAAGCTTTCTTT
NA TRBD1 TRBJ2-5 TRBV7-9 CASSLVWTGTWETQYF TGTGCCAGCAGCTTAGTGTGGACAGGGACGTGGGAGACCCAGTACTTC
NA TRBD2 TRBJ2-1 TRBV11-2 CASSLPGLAHPNEQFF TGTGCCAGCAGCCTCCCGGGACTAGCTCATCCCAATGAGCAGTTCTTC